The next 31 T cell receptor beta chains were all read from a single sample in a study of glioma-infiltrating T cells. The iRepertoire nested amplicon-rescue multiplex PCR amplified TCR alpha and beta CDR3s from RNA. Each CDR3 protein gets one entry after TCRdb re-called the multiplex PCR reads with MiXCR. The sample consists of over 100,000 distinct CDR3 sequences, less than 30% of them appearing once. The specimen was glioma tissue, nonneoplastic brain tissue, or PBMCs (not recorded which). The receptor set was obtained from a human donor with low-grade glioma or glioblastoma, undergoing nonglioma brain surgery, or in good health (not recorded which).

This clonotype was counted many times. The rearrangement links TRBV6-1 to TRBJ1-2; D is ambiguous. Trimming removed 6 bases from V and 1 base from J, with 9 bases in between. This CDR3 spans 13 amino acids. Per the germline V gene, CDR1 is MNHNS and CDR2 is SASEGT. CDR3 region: CASSPQVNYGYTF. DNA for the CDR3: TGTGCCAGCAGCCCCCAGGTTAACTATGGCTACACCTTC.

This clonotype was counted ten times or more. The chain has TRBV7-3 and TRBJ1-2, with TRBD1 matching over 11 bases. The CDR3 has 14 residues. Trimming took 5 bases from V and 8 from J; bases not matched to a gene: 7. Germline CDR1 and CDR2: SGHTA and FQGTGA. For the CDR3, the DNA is TGTGCCAGCAGCCCCACGGGACAGGGGGAAGGCTACACCTTC. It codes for CASSPTGQGEGYTF.

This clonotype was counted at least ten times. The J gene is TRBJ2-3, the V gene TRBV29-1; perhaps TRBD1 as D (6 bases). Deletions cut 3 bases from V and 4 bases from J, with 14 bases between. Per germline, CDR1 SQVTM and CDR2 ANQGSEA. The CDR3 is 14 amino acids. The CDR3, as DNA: TGCAGCGTTGAGTCGGGCAGGGGAGCAGATACGCAGTATTTT. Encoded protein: CSVESGRGADTQYF.

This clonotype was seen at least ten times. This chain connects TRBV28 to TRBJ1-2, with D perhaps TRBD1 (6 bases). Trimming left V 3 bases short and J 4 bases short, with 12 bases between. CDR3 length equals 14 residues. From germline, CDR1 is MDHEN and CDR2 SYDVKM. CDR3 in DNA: TGTGCCAGCAGTTTTATAAGAGGGGGCTATGGCTACACCTTC. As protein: CASSFIRGGYGYTF.

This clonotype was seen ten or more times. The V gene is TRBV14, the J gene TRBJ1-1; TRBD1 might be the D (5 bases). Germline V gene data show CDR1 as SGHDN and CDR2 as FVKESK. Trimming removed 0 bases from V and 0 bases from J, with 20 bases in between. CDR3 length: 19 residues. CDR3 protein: CASSQDLGGGWLLNTEAFF. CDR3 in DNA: TGTGCCAGCAGCCAAGATTTGGGGGGTGGGTGGCTTCTGAACACTGAAGCTTTCTTT.

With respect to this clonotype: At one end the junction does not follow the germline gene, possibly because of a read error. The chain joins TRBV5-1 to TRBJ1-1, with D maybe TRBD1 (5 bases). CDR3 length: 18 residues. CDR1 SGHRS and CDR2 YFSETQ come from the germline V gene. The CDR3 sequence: CASGFTAGASRVNTEAFF. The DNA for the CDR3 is TGCGCCAGCGGCTTCACTGCTGGGGCCAGTAGAGTGAACACTGAAGCTTTCTTT.

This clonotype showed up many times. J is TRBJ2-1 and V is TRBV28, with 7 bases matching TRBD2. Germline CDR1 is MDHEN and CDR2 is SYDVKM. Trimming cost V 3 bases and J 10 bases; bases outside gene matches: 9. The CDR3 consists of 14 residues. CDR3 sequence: CASSFVGGPGEQFF. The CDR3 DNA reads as TGTGCCAGCAGTTTTGTGGGAGGGCCGGGAGAGCAGTTCTTC.

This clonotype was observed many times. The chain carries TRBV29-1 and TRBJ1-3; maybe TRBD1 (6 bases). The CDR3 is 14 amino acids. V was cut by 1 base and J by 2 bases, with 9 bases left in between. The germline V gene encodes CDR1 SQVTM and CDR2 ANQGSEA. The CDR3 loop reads CSVEGRGAGNTIYF. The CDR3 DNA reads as TGCAGCGTTGAAGGCAGGGGAGCTGGAAACACCATATATTTT.

The CDR3 DNA sequence: TGTGCCAGCAGCCGGCAGGGGAGCACTGAAGCTTTCTTT. Its protein is CASSRQGSTEAFF. The chain joins TRBV7-3 to TRBJ1-1, with a weak D call TRBD1 (6 bases). V was cut by 5 bases and J by 4 bases, with 11 bases left in between. CDR1 is SGHTA and CDR2 is FQGTGA in the germline V gene. This CDR3 region has 13 residues.

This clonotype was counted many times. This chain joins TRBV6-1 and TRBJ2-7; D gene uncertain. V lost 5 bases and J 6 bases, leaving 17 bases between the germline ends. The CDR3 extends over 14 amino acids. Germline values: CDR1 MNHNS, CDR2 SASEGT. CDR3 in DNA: TGTGCCAGCAGTTCCCCATTTCCCCAAGGCGAGCAGTACTTC. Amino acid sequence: CASSSPFPQGEQYF.

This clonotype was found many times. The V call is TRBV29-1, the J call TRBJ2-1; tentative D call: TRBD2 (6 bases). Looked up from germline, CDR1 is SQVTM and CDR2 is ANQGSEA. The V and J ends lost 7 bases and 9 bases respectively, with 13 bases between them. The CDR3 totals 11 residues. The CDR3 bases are TGCAGCGGAGGGGCCGGGGGTGAGCAGTTCTTC. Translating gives CSGGAGGEQFF.

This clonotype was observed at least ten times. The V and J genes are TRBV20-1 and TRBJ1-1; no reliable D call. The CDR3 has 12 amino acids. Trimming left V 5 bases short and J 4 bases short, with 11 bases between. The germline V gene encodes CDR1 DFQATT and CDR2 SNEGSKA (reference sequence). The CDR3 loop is CSAAQEGTEAFF. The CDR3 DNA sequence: TGCAGTGCTGCTCAGGAGGGCACTGAAGCTTTCTTT.

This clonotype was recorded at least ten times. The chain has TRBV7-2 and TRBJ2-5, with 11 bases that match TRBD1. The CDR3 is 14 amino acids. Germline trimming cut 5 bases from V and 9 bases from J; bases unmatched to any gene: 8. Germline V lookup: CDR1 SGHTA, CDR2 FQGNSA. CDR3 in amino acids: CASSPGQGVRSQYF. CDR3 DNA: TGTGCCAGCAGCCCGGGACAGGGGGTGAGGTCCCAGTACTTC.

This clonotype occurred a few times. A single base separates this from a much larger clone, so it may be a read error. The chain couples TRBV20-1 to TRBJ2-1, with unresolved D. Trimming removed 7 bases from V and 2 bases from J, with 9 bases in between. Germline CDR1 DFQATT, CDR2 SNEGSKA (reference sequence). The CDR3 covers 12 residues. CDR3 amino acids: CSDQSPYNEQFF. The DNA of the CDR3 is TGCAGTGACCAAAGCCCCTACAATGAGCAGTTCTTC.

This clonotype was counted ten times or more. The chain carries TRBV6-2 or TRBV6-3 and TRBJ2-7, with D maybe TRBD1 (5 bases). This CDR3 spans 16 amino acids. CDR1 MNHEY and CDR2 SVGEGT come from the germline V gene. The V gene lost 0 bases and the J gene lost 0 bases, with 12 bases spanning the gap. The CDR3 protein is CASSYSHRTGSYEQYF. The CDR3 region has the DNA TGTGCCAGCAGTTACTCCCACAGGACGGGCTCCTACGAGCAGTACTTC.

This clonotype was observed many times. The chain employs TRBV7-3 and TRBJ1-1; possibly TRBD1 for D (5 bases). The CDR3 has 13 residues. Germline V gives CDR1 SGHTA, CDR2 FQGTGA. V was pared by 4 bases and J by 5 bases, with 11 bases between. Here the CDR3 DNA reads TGTGCCAGCAGCTGGGGGGGGGGAACTGAAGCTTTCTTT. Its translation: CASSWGGGTEAFF.

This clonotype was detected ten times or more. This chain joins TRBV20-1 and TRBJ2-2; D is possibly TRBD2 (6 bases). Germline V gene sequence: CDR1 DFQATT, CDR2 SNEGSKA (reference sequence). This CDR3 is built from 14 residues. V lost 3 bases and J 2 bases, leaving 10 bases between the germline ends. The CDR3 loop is CSASRDLNTGELFF. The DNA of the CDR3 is TGCAGTGCTAGCCGGGACTTAAACACCGGGGAGCTGTTTTTT.

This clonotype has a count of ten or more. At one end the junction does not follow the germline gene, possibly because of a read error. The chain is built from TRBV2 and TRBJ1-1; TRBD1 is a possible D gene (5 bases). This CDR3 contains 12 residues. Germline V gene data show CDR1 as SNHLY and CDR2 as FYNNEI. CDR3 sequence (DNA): TGTGCCGGCAGGGAGTATAACACTGAAGCTTTCTTT. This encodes CAGREYNTEAFF.

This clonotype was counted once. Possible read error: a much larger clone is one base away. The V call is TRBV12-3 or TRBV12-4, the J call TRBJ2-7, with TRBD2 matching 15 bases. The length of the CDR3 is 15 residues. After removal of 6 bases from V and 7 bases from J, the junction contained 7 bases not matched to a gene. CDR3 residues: CASSKLGLAGGEQYF. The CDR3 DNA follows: TGTGCCAGCAGCAAACTGGGACTAGCGGGGGGAGAGCAGTACTTC.

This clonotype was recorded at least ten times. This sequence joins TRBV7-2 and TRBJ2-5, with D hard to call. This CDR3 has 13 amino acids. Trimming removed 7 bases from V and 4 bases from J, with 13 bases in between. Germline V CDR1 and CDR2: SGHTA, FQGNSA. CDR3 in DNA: TGTGCCAGCAACAAGCTCGCCGGAGAGACCCAGTACTTC. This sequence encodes CASNKLAGETQYF.

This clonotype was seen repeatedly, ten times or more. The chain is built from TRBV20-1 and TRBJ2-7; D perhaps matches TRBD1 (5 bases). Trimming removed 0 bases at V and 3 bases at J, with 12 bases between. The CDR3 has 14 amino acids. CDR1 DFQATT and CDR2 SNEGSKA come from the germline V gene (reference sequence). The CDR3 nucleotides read TGCAGTGCTAGAGATACAGGAAGGAACTACGAGCAGTACTTC. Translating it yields CSARDTGRNYEQYF.

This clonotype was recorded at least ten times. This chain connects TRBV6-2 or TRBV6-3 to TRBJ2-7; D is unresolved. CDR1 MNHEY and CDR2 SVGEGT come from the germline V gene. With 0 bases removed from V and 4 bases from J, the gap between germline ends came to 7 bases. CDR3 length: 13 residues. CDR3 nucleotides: TGTGCCAGCAGTTACTCGCTCCATTACGAGCAGTACTTC. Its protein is CASSYSLHYEQYF.

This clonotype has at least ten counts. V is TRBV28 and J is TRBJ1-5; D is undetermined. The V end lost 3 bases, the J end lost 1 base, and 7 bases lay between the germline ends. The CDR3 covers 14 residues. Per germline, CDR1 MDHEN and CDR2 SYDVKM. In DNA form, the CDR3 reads TGTGCCAGCAGTTTTGGGGTAAGCAATCAGCCCCAGCATTTT. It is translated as CASSFGVSNQPQHF.

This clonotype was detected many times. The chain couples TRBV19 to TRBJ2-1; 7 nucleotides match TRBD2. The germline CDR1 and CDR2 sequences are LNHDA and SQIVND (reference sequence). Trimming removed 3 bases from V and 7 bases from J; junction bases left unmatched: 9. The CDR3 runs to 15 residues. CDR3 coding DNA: TGTGCCAGTAGTATCTGGGAGGGCGGGGCGAATGAGCAGTTCTTC. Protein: CASSIWEGGANEQFF. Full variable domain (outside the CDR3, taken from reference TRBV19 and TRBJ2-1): DGGITQSPKYLFRKEGQNVTLSCEQNLNHDAMYWYRQDPGQGLRLIYYSQIVNDFQKGDIAEGYSVSREKKESFPLTVTSAQKNPTAFYLCASSIWEGGANEQFFGPGTRLTVL.

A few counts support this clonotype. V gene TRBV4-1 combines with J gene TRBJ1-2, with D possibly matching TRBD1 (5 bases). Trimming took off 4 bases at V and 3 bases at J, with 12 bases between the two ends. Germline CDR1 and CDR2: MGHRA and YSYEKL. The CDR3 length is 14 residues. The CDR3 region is CASSRSGTDYGYTF. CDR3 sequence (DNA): TGCGCCAGCAGCCGGTCAGGGACGGACTATGGCTACACCTTC.

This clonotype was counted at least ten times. The CDR3 DNA follows: TGCAGTGCTAGAGATCTTTACGAGCAGTACTTC. Translated, it gives CSARDLYEQYF. This chain uses TRBV20-1 with TRBJ2-7; the D is unclear. V was pared by 0 bases and J by 4 bases, with 4 bases between. Germline values: CDR1 DFQATT, CDR2 SNEGSKA (reference sequence). The CDR3 sequence is 11 residues long.

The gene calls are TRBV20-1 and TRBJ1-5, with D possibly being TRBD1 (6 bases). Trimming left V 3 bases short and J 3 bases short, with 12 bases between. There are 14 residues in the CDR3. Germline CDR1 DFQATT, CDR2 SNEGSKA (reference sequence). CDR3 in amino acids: CSASRTALNQPQHF. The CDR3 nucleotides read TGCAGTGCTAGCCGGACAGCTCTCAATCAGCCCCAGCATTTT.

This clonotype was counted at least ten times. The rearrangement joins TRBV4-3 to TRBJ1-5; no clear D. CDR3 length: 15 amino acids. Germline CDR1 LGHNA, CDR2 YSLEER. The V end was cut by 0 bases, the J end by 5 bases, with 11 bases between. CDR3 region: CASSQDWHSDQPQHF. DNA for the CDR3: TGCGCCAGCAGCCAAGATTGGCACAGTGATCAGCCCCAGCATTTT.

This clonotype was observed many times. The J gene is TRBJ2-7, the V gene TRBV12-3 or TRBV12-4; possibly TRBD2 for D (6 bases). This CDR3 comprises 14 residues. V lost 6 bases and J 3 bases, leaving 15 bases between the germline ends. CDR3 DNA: TGTGCCAGCAGCCGAGGAGGGGCAGGCTACGAGCAGTACTTC. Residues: CASSRGGAGYEQYF.

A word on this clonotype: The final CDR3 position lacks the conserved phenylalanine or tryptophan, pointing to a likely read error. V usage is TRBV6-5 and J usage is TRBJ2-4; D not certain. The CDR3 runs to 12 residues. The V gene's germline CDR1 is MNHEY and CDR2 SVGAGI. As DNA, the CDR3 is TGTGCCAGTAGTTACCCAACTTTGGTTCAGTACTGC. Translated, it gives CASSYPTLVQYC.

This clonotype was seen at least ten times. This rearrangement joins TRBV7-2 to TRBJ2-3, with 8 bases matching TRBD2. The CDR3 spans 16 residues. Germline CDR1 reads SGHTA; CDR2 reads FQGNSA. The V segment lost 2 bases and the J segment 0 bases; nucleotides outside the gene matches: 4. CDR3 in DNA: TGTGCCAGCAGCTTATTACTAGCGGCTAGCACAGATACGCAGTATTTT. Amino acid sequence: CASSLLLAASTDTQYF.